The 9 T cell receptor beta chains listed next were all sequenced from one sample in a study of cytomegalovirus exposure and HLA in healthy donors. The assay was immunoSEQ multiplex PCR, and TCRdb's table has in-frame clones only and misses some. The table records 65,000 to 90,000 clones, over 85% of them present only once. The source material was PBMCs. The receptor source for this set is a woman aged 18-30 years in good health and CMV-seropositive.

The chain joins TRBV14 to TRBJ2-1; 8 bases fit TRBD2. This CDR3 spans 15 amino acids. The junction had 1 base not matched to a gene; V was cut back by 1 base and J by 2 bases. Germline V lookup: CDR1 SGHDN, CDR2 FVKESK. The CDR3 region is CASSQGGRPYNEQFF. CDR3 coding DNA: TGTGCCAGCAGCCAAGGCGGGAGGCCCTACAATGAGCAGTTCTTC. The full variable domain, its missing parts supplied by reference TRBV14 and TRBJ2-1, is EAGVTQFPSHSVIEKGQTVTLRCDPISGHDNLYWYRRVMGKEIKFLLHFVKESKQDESGMPNNRFLAERTGGTYSTLKVQPAELEDSGVYFCASSQGGRPYNEQFFGPGTRLTVL.

A word on this clone: Germline is not matched at one junction end, which may reflect a read error. This chain links TRBV7-7 with TRBJ2-1; 11 nucleotides align to TRBD2. CDR1 SSHAT and CDR2 FNYEAQ come from the germline V gene (reference sequence). The CDR3 totals 14 residues. The CDR3 coding sequence is TGTGCTAGCAGCTTAGCGGGAGGGCTCGATGAGCAGTTCTTC. Translated, it gives CASSLAGGLDEQFF.

The chain uses TRBV4-2 and TRBJ2-2, with 8 bases identical to TRBD2. The CDR3 contains 17 residues. Germline V gene lookup returns CDR1 LGHNA and CDR2 YNFKEQ. The V and J ends lost 0 bases and 4 bases, in that order; junction bases with no gene match: 7. The CDR3 DNA sequence: TGTGCCAGCAGCCAAGATCTTACGGGAGGGTCCACCGGGGAGCTGTTTTTT. Protein product: CASSQDLTGGSTGELFF.

This chain connects TRBV4-2 to TRBJ2-1, with D tentatively TRBD1 (6 bases). The CDR3 is 17 residues long. The V gene's germline CDR1 is LGHNA and CDR2 YNFKEQ. V was cut by 2 bases and J by 4 bases, with 18 bases left in between. CDR3 in amino acids: CASSQTRSGTLYNEQFF. CDR3 in DNA: TGTGCCAGCAGCCAAACTAGATCCGGGACACTATACAATGAGCAGTTCTTC.

The chain joins TRBV2 to TRBJ2-2; tentative D call: TRBD1 (5 bases). V was pared by 10 bases and J by 4 bases, with 16 bases between. There are 14 residues in the CDR3. From germline, CDR1 is SNHLY and CDR2 FYNNEI. CDR3 nucleotides: TGTGCCAACCGGCCTGACAGACCCACCGGGGAGCTGTTTTTT. Its translation is CANRPDRPTGELFF. The full variable domain, completed using reference TRBV2 and TRBJ2-2, is EPEVTQTPSHQVTQMGQEVILRCVPISNHLYFYWYRQILGQKVEFLVSFYNNEISEKSEIFDDQFSVERPDGSNFTLKIRSTKLEDSAMYFCANRPDRPTGELFFGEGSRLTVL.

V gene TRBV27 combines with J gene TRBJ1-5; perhaps TRBD1 as D (6 bases). Germline V gene lookup returns CDR1 MNHEY and CDR2 SMNVEV (reference sequence). This CDR3 region has 14 residues. The V end was cut by 5 bases, the J end by 4 bases, with 12 bases between. The CDR3 spells CASSPKTGNQPQHF. The CDR3 region has the DNA TGTGCCAGCAGTCCTAAGACAGGTAATCAGCCCCAGCATTTT.

The chain joins TRBV7-9 to TRBJ1-1; unclear D gene. Germline CDR1 SEHNR, CDR2 FQNEAQ (reference sequence). The CDR3 sequence is 11 residues long. V was pared by 11 bases and J by 2 bases, with 9 bases between. The CDR3, as DNA: TGTGCCTCTACCATTAACACTGAAGCTTTCTTT. As protein: CASTINTEAFF.

The CDR3 here is CASGPGTPTDTQYF. The CDR3 DNA is TGCGCCAGCGGTCCCGGGACTCCCACAGATACGCAGTATTTT. The rearrangement joins TRBV10-1 to TRBJ2-3, with D possibly TRBD2 on 6 matching bases. Germline V lookup: CDR1 WNHNN, CDR2 SYGVQD (reference sequence). CDR3 size: 14 residues. With 8 bases removed from V and 2 bases from J, the gap between germline ends came to 14 bases.

The chain joins TRBV6-1 to TRBJ1-3, with D possibly being TRBD1 (6 bases). Germline V CDR1 and CDR2: MNHNS, SASEGT. This CDR3 has 14 residues. Trimming shortened V by 6 bases and J by 4 bases, and 13 bases separated the two germline ends. This CDR3 is CASRAPGQGNTIYF. The CDR3 DNA reads as TGTGCCAGCAGGGCACCAGGACAGGGAAACACCATATATTTT.